Below are 27 T cell receptor beta chains sequenced from a single sample in a study of shared clonotypes between healthy human individuals. Repertoires were generated with immunoSEQ multiplex PCR, while TCRdb's copy carries only in-frame clones and drops some. Of about 470,000 clones in the sample, about four fifths were seen once. The sequencing input was PBMCs. These receptors originate from a woman between 40 and 55 years old in good health. Some clones in this sample may be carry-over from other donors' samples.

The V call is TRBV10-3, the J call TRBJ2-2, with a weak D call TRBD1 (6 bases). The germline V and J ends were trimmed by 4 bases and 7 bases, with 10 bases remaining between them. This CDR3 is 13 amino acids long. Per germline, CDR1 ENHRY and CDR2 SYGVKD. The CDR3 spells CAISATGNGELFF. CDR3 DNA sequence: TGTGCCATCAGTGCAACAGGGAACGGGGAGCTGTTTTTT.

V is TRBV29-1 and J is TRBJ2-5; TRBD2 matches at 8 bases. Germline loops: CDR1 SQVTM, CDR2 ANQGSEA. V shed 6 bases, J shed 1 base, and the junction held 7 bases outside the gene matches. The CDR3 length is 14 residues. Here the CDR3 reads CSVEKRERQETQYF. As DNA, the CDR3 is TGCAGCGTGGAAAAGCGGGAGCGCCAAGAGACCCAGTACTTC.

Concerning this clone: The junction shows a germline mismatch at one end, possibly a read error. The chain joins TRBV15 to TRBJ2-7, with 7 bases that match TRBD1. Germline CDR1 reads LNHNV; CDR2 reads YYDKDF (reference sequence). The CDR3 totals 14 residues. The CDR3 coding sequence is TGTGCCACCAGTGCCGGACAGGCCGCCTACGGGCAGTACTTC. Encoded protein: CATSAGQAAYGQYF.

The V and J genes are TRBV25-1 and TRBJ1-3, with D unresolved. Deletions cut 1 base from V and 1 base from J, with 14 bases between. This CDR3 has 17 residues. Per germline, CDR1 MGHDK and CDR2 SYGVNS. Here the CDR3 DNA reads TGTGCCAGCAGTGAATCAAATGGGGTCGGGTCTGGAAACACCATATATTTT. This gives the protein CASSESNGVGSGNTIYF.

V and J are TRBV4-2 and TRBJ1-2; possible D gene TRBD1, 6 bases. The germline V gene has CDR1 LGHNA and CDR2 YNFKEQ. CDR3 size: 15 residues. V was shortened by 0 bases and J by 8 bases, with 16 bases between the two germline ends. The chain's CDR3 is CASSQDPGRGEGYTF. As DNA, the CDR3 is TGTGCCAGCAGCCAAGATCCCGGCAGGGGCGAAGGCTACACCTTC.

This clone was seen just once. The chain joins TRBV27 to TRBJ1-1, with 10 positions matching TRBD1. Per germline, CDR1 MNHEY and CDR2 SMNVEV (reference sequence). This CDR3 spans 16 amino acids. The ends lost 1 base at V and 2 bases at J; junction bases unmatched: 4. The CDR3 here is CASSLWTGGENTEAFF. The DNA of the CDR3 is TGTGCCAGCAGTTTATGGACAGGGGGAGAAAACACTGAAGCTTTCTTT.

This chain joins TRBV28 and TRBJ2-7; 11 bases fit TRBD2. Germline CDR1 and CDR2: MDHEN and SYDVKM. The CDR3 is 17 amino acids. Trimming cost V 3 bases and J 0 bases; bases outside gene matches: 7. The CDR3 loop reads CASSLASSGRSSYEQYF. CDR3 coding DNA: TGTGCCAGCAGTTTGGCTTCTAGCGGGAGGTCCTCCTACGAGCAGTACTTC.

This clone was seen only a few times. The DNA of the CDR3 is TGCGCCAGCAGCCCGGACAGGCCTTTTGAAGCTTTCTTT. Its translation is CASSPDRPFEAFF. The chain links TRBV5-1 to TRBJ1-1, with 7 bases matching TRBD1. The junction had 7 bases not matched to a gene; V was cut back by 4 bases and J by 7 bases. The CDR3 is 13 residues long. The germline CDR1 and CDR2 sequences are SGHRS and YFSETQ.

This rearrangement joins TRBV5-6 to TRBJ1-4; D gene uncertain. Germline CDR1 reads SGHDT; CDR2 reads YYEEEE. The CDR3 has 14 amino acids. With 1 base removed from V and 0 bases from J, the gap between germline ends came to 4 bases. CDR3 bases: TGTGCCAGCAGCTTGTTAGCAACTAATGAAAAACTGTTTTTT. This sequence encodes CASSLLATNEKLFF.

The rearrangement joins TRBV4-2 to TRBJ1-3; tentatively, D is TRBD1 (5 bases). The V end was cut by 7 bases, the J end by 4 bases, with 14 bases between. There are 14 residues in the CDR3. Germline lookup yields CDR1 LGHNA and CDR2 YNFKEQ. CDR3 coding DNA: TGTGCCAGCACCCAGGGAACGAGGGGAAACACCATATATTTT. This encodes CASTQGTRGNTIYF.

The chain is built from TRBV28 and TRBJ1-5; 9 positions match TRBD1. V shed 6 bases and J 2 bases; nucleotides not matched to a gene: 8. Germline V CDR1 and CDR2: MDHEN, SYDVKM. The CDR3 loop spans 16 amino acids. The DNA of the CDR3 is TGTGCCAGCAGCATAGGACAGGGGAGAGGCAATCAGCCCCAGCATTTT. Amino acids: CASSIGQGRGNQPQHF.

This rearrangement joins TRBV5-1 to TRBJ2-3; 12 bases align to TRBD2. Germline V gene lookup returns CDR1 SGHRS and CDR2 YFSETQ. With V trimmed by 4 bases and J by 1 base, 10 bases remained unmatched. The CDR3 spans 18 residues. The CDR3, as DNA: TGCGCCAGCAGCGGGACTAGCGGGTCCTCGTGGGGCACAGATACGCAGTATTTT. Its translation is CASSGTSGSSWGTDTQYF.

This clone was observed a single time. This sequence joins TRBV7-2 and TRBJ2-7; the match to TRBD2 covers 10 bases. This CDR3 comprises 16 residues. From germline, CDR1 is SGHTA and CDR2 FQGNSA. After removal of 4 bases from V and 4 bases from J, the junction contained 10 bases not matched to a gene. CDR3 sequence reads: CASSYLPGLATYEQYF. The CDR3, as DNA: TGTGCCAGCAGCTACCTACCGGGACTAGCGACTTACGAGCAGTACTTC.

This clone has only a few counts. The chain links TRBV27 to TRBJ2-5, with 11 bases aligning to TRBD1. The J call may be faulty, since TRBJ2-7 better matches the DNA end. The germline gives CDR1 MNHEY, CDR2 SMNVEV (reference sequence). There are 15 residues in the CDR3. The CDR3 DNA is TGTGCCAGCAGTTGGGACAGGGGGACAACCTACGAGCAGTACTTC. It codes for CASSWDRGTTYEQYF.

The chain's CDR3 is CASSFQVGGSRRSYEQYF. The CDR3 DNA sequence: TGTGCCAGCAGTTTCCAGGTTGGCGGGAGTAGGAGGTCCTACGAGCAGTACTTC. The chain employs TRBV28 and TRBJ2-7; 7 positions match TRBD2. Germline V gene sequence: CDR1 MDHEN, CDR2 SYDVKM. CDR3 size: 18 residues. Trimming cost V 3 bases and J 1 base; bases outside gene matches: 15.

This chain links TRBV29-1 with TRBJ2-1; D may be TRBD1 (5 bases). Trimming left V 7 bases short and J 3 bases short, with 13 bases between. In germline, CDR1 is SQVTM, CDR2 ANQGSEA. The CDR3 sequence is 13 residues long. The CDR3 reads CSGRGQGYNEQFF. DNA for the CDR3: TGCAGCGGCCGAGGTCAGGGCTACAATGAGCAGTTCTTC.

V usage is TRBV7-2 and J usage is TRBJ1-6, with D unclear. Trimming pared 0 bases from V and 5 bases from J, leaving 8 bases between. This CDR3 has 15 residues. CDR1 is SGHTA, CDR2 FQGNSA, per germline. CDR3 loop: CASSLAAGDNSPLHF. The CDR3 DNA is TGTGCCAGCAGCTTAGCTGCAGGCGATAATTCACCCCTCCACTTT.

The V gene is TRBV28, the J gene TRBJ2-7; D unclear. Germline assignment: CDR1 MDHEN and CDR2 SYDVKM. This CDR3 contains 13 residues. V lost 3 bases, J lost 4 bases, and 10 bases lay in between. CDR3 in amino acids: CASSLVSGYEQYF. The CDR3 nucleotides are TGTGCCAGCAGTTTGGTGTCGGGTTACGAGCAGTACTTC.

This chain joins TRBV7-2 and TRBJ2-1; D gene unclear. CDR1 is SGHTA and CDR2 is FQGNSA in the germline V gene. Trimming took off 3 bases at V and 4 bases at J, with 7 bases between the two ends. There are 13 residues in the CDR3. CDR3 loop: CASSLRQYNEQFF. The DNA of the CDR3 is TGTGCCAGCAGCTTGAGGCAGTACAATGAGCAGTTCTTC.

The sample holds one count of this clone. This chain joins TRBV27 and TRBJ1-2, with TRBD1 identical over 9 bases. Germline V gene lookup returns CDR1 MNHEY and CDR2 SMNVEV (reference sequence). Trimming cost V 6 bases and J 2 bases; bases outside gene matches: 10. The CDR3 sequence is 16 residues long. CDR3 in amino acids: CASSRARDRVNYGYTF. The CDR3 region has the DNA TGTGCCAGCAGCAGAGCCCGGGACAGGGTAAACTATGGCTACACCTTC.

This clone occurred a few times. The DNA for the CDR3 is TGTGCCTGGAGGGCAGATACGCAGTATTTT. Encoded protein: CAWRADTQYF. The V gene is TRBV30, the J gene TRBJ2-3; D is ambiguous. The germline CDR1 and CDR2 sequences are GTSNPN and SVGIG (reference sequence). This CDR3 is 10 amino acids long. The V and J ends lost 3 bases and 4 bases respectively, with 2 bases between them.

The chain has TRBV4-3 and TRBJ1-1; D not certain. V shed 0 bases and J shed 2 bases, with 7 bases lying between them. There are 14 residues in the CDR3. Germline CDR1 is LGHNA and CDR2 is YSLEER. DNA for the CDR3: TGCGCCAGCAGCCAAGAGAGCTATAACACTGAAGCTTTCTTT. Protein sequence: CASSQESYNTEAFF.

This sequence joins TRBV2 and TRBJ2-5; 9 bases fit TRBD2. This CDR3 has 14 residues. Germline V gives CDR1 SNHLY, CDR2 FYNNEI. V trimming: 11 bases; J trimming: 5 bases; junction bases outside the gene matches: 12. The CDR3 spells CAQRGGRAHETQYF. The CDR3 nucleotides are TGTGCCCAGAGAGGCGGGAGGGCCCACGAGACCCAGTACTTC.

This chain connects TRBV6-5 to TRBJ2-3, with D perhaps TRBD1 (5 bases). The CDR3 extends over 15 amino acids. V lost 2 bases and J lost 1, with 10 bases in between. Germline assignment: CDR1 MNHEY and CDR2 SVGAGI. The CDR3 DNA sequence: TGTGCCAGCAGTTACGACCTAGGGGGCACAGATACGCAGTATTTT. Its protein is CASSYDLGGTDTQYF.

The gene calls are TRBV4-3 and TRBJ2-6, with D perhaps matching TRBD2 (5 bases). In germline, CDR1 is LGHNA, CDR2 YSLEER. The CDR3 runs to 16 residues. The V gene lost 3 bases and the J gene lost 1 base, with 10 bases spanning the gap. The CDR3 loop reads CASSQGESSGANVLTF. CDR3 nucleotide sequence: TGCGCCAGCAGCCAGGGAGAATCGTCTGGGGCCAACGTCCTGACTTTC.

The genes are TRBV2 and TRBJ2-1; D remains unclear. The CDR3 spans 12 residues. Germline CDR1 reads SNHLY; CDR2 reads FYNNEI. V lost 6 bases to trimming and J lost 7 bases, with 10 bases between them. CDR3 nucleotide sequence: TGTGCCAGCAGCCTAAGCTTGAATGAGCAGTTCTTC. It is translated as CASSLSLNEQFF.

The J gene is TRBJ2-1, the V gene TRBV7-8; D gene ambiguous. The CDR3 has 14 amino acids. Per the germline V gene, CDR1 is SGHVS and CDR2 is FQNEAQ. V was shortened by 5 bases and J by 3 bases, with 11 bases between the two germline ends. The CDR3 DNA sequence: TGTGCCAGCAGCCGCCCGCAGTACTACAATGAGCAGTTCTTC. This sequence encodes CASSRPQYYNEQFF.